These 8 T cell receptor beta chains were all obtained from the same sample, sequenced in a study of cytomegalovirus exposure and HLA in healthy donors. Assay: immunoSEQ multiplex PCR; the TCRdb copy retains only in-frame clones and omits some. Here the sample spans 150,000 or so clones, roughly 86% being singletons. The sample was PBMCs. These receptors all stem from a human donor in good health.

The rearrangement joins TRBV7-6 to TRBJ1-1; D is possibly TRBD1 (5 bases). This CDR3 region has 15 residues. With 5 bases removed from V and 4 bases from J, the gap between germline ends came to 17 bases. CDR1 and CDR2 from the germline V gene are SGHVS and FNYEAQ. CDR3 residues: CASSPAGGSATEAFF. The CDR3 region has the DNA TGTGCCAGCAGCCCAGCGGGGGGATCGGCCACTGAAGCTTTCTTT.

On this clone: The junction does not match germline at one end; this may be a read error. The V call is TRBV6-1, the J call TRBJ2-7; 12 nucleotides align to TRBD2. Germline loops: CDR1 MNHNS, CDR2 SASEGT. This CDR3 spans 14 amino acids. The CDR3 DNA sequence: TGTGCCAGCAGTGGACTAGCGGGAGTCCCTGAGGGGTTTTTC. It encodes CASSGLAGVPEGFF.

This sequence joins TRBV5-5 and TRBJ2-1; the D gene is possibly TRBD2 (6 bases). This CDR3 has 15 residues. Germline V CDR1 and CDR2: SGHKS, YYEKEE (reference sequence). Trimming cost V 6 bases and J 3 bases, with 16 bases left between them. This chain's CDR3 is CASTVEGSRYNEQFF. DNA of the CDR3: TGTGCCAGCACCGTGGAGGGGTCTCGCTACAATGAGCAGTTCTTC.

The table lists this clone with a count of one. V is TRBV11-2 and J is TRBJ2-5, with a weak D call TRBD1 (5 bases). The CDR3 loop spans 15 amino acids. Germline CDR1 is SGHAT and CDR2 is FQNNGV. The germline V and J ends were trimmed by 3 bases and 5 bases, with 16 bases remaining between them. CDR3 in amino acids: CASSFGAGSGETQYF. CDR3 nucleotide sequence: TGTGCCAGCAGCTTTGGGGCAGGGTCTGGGGAGACCCAGTACTTC.

This chain links TRBV18 with TRBJ2-3; tentatively, D is TRBD2 (5 bases). This CDR3 contains 15 residues. Trimming took 2 bases from V and 0 from J, leaving 9 bases between them. CDR1 is KGHSH, CDR2 LQKENI, per germline. The CDR3 loop reads CASSPRSGSTDTQYF. The CDR3 bases are TGTGCCAGCTCACCAAGGAGCGGTAGCACAGATACGCAGTATTTT.

This chain connects TRBV7-6 to TRBJ2-2, with D possibly being TRBD2 (5 bases). Germline V gene lookup returns CDR1 SGHVS and CDR2 FNYEAQ. The V and J ends lost 3 bases and 0 bases respectively, with 5 bases between them. The CDR3 runs 14 residues. CDR3 sequence: CASSFGANTGELFF. The DNA of the CDR3 is TGTGCCAGCAGCTTCGGGGCGAACACCGGGGAGCTGTTTTTT.

The rearrangement links TRBV5-5 to TRBJ1-1, with D maybe TRBD1 (5 bases). The V gene lost 2 bases and the J gene lost 4 bases, with 9 bases spanning the gap. This CDR3 has 13 amino acids. Per the germline V gene, CDR1 is SGHKS and CDR2 is YYEKEE (reference sequence). The DNA for the CDR3 is TGTGCCAGCAGCTTCCGGGGGGGCACTGAAGCTTTCTTT. Translated, it gives CASSFRGGTEAFF.

The chain uses TRBV9 and TRBJ2-2, with 12 bases lining up with TRBD1. V was pared by 3 bases and J by 4 bases, with 4 bases of the junction left unmatched. Germline CDR1 and CDR2: SGDLS and YYNGEE. The CDR3 runs to 16 residues. The CDR3 DNA follows: TGTGCCAGCAGCGCCGGGACAGGGGGCGGCACCGGGGAGCTGTTTTTT. This gives the protein CASSAGTGGGTGELFF.